The 9 T cell receptor beta chains listed next were all sequenced from one sample in a study of blood T cell repertoires in COVID-19. Method: immunoSEQ multiplex PCR; TCRdb's copy keeps in-frame clones and lacks some. The table has 410,000 or so clones, around 91% seen once; the top ten hold roughly 1.4%. Sequencing was carried out using peripheral blood. All receptors derive from a middle-aged woman with COVID-19, enrolled during active disease.

The chain uses TRBV24-1 and TRBJ1-6, with TRBD1 matching over 7 bases. Per germline, CDR1 KGHDR and CDR2 SFDVKD. The CDR3 has 18 amino acids. Losses at the gene ends were 2 bases for V and 6 bases for J; bases not matched to a gene: 12. The CDR3 nucleotides are TGTGCCACCAGTGATTATGCAGGGGGATTTAGGAGTAATTCACCCCTCCACTTT. It codes for CATSDYAGGFRSNSPLHF.

V is TRBV7-9 and J is TRBJ1-2; a weak D match, TRBD1 (5 bases). This CDR3 has 16 residues. Germline values: CDR1 SEHNR, CDR2 FQNEAQ (reference sequence). V lost 7 bases and J 0 bases, leaving 18 bases between the germline ends. CDR3 sequence: CASTNLKGQANYGYTF. The CDR3 DNA reads TGTGCCAGCACCAATTTGAAGGGGCAGGCTAACTATGGCTACACCTTC. The full variable domain, its missing parts supplied by reference TRBV7-9 and TRBJ1-2, is DTGVSQNPRHKITKRGQNVTFRCDPISEHNRLYWYRQTLGQGPEFLTYFQNEAQLEKSRLLSDRFSAERPKGSFSTLEIQRTEQGDSAMYLCASTNLKGQANYGYTFGSGTRLTVV.

This chain connects TRBV19 to TRBJ2-2, with 8 bases that match TRBD2. V was pared by 6 bases and J by 7 bases, with 7 bases of the junction left unmatched. Germline V gene data show CDR1 as LNHDA and CDR2 as SQIVND (reference sequence). CDR3 length: 14 amino acids. The DNA of the CDR3 is TGTGCCAGTAGACTGGGACTAGAGGGCGGGGAGCTGTTTTTT. This sequence encodes CASRLGLEGGELFF.

The rearrangement joins TRBV18 to TRBJ1-1; unclear D gene. Germline V lookup: CDR1 KGHSH, CDR2 LQKENI. Deletions cut 0 bases from V and 1 base from J, with 9 bases between. The CDR3 is 15 residues long. In nucleotides, the CDR3 is TGTGCCAGCTCACCACCTTCACAGCCGAACACTGAAGCTTTCTTT. Amino acid sequence: CASSPPSQPNTEAFF.

The chain carries TRBV4-3 and TRBJ1-1; no definite D call. CDR1 and CDR2 from the germline V gene are LGHNA and YSLEER. CDR3 length equals 13 residues. The V gene lost 0 bases and the J gene lost 4 bases, with 6 bases spanning the gap. CDR3: CASSQDLSTEAFF. The CDR3 DNA reads TGCGCCAGCAGCCAAGACCTAAGCACTGAAGCTTTCTTT.

The chain employs TRBV7-2 and TRBJ2-7; weak D call: TRBD1 (5 bases). V gave up 7 bases and J gave up 6 bases, with 16 bases separating them. Per the germline V gene, CDR1 is SGHTA and CDR2 is FQGNSA. The CDR3 consists of 13 residues. Here the CDR3 DNA reads TGTGCCAGCACCCTCCCAGGGCTCGGCGAGCAGTACTTC. This gives the protein CASTLPGLGEQYF.

The V and J genes are TRBV20-1 and TRBJ1-1, with a possible D match to TRBD1 (5 bases). This CDR3 spans 11 amino acids. CDR1 DFQATT and CDR2 SNEGSKA come from the germline V gene (reference sequence). With 1 base removed from V and 7 bases from J, the gap between germline ends came to 7 bases. This CDR3 is CSARVGGEAFF. The CDR3 bases are TGCAGTGCTAGAGTCGGGGGTGAAGCTTTCTTT.

V gene TRBV4-2 combines with J gene TRBJ1-4; TRBD1 matches 10 bases. Germline values: CDR1 LGHNA, CDR2 YNFKEQ. The V gene end was trimmed by 7 bases and the J gene end by 10 bases; junction bases not matched to a gene: 9. The CDR3 has 14 amino acids. The chain's CDR3 is CASTRQGAGGKLFF. The CDR3, as DNA: TGTGCCAGCACTAGACAGGGGGCTGGTGGAAAACTGTTTTTT.

The gene calls are TRBV4-3 and TRBJ2-1; 8 bases are a match to TRBD2. Per germline, CDR1 LGHNA and CDR2 YSLEER. The CDR3 is 17 residues long. Trimming removed 0 bases from V and 6 bases from J; junction bases left unmatched: 10. CDR3 DNA: TGCGCCAGCAGCCAAGATTTACGGGGGGGCCTTTTCAATGAGCAGTTCTTC. Protein product: CASSQDLRGGLFNEQFF.